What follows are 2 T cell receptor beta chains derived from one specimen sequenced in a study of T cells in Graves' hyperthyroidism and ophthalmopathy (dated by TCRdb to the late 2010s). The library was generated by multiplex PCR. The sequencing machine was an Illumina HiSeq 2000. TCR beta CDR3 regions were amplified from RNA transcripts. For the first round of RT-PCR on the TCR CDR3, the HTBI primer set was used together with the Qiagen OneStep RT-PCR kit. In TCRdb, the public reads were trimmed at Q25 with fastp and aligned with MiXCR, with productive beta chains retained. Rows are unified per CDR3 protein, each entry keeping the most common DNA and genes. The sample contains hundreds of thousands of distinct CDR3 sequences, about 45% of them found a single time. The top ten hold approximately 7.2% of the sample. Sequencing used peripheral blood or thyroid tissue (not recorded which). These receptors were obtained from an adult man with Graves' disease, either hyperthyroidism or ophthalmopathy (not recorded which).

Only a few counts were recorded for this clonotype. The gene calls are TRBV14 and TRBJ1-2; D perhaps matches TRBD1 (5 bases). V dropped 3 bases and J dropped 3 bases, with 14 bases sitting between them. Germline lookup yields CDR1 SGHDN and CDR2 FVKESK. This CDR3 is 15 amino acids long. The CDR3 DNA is TGTGCCAGCAGCCAGACCGGGGCGGAATACTATGGCTACACCTTC. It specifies CASSQTGAEYYGYTF.

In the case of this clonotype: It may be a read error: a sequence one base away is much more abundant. In DNA form, the CDR3 reads TGTGCCGGTACAACAGGGGTTGGCTATGGCTACACCTTC. Protein: CAGTTGVGYGYTF. The gene calls are TRBV2 and TRBJ1-2; TRBD1 matches 7 bases. V gave up 11 bases and J gave up 4 bases; unmatched junction bases: 10. This CDR3 has 13 amino acids. The germline V gene has CDR1 SNHLY and CDR2 FYNNEI.